This T cell receptor (beta chain) appears in the sequencing data of a study of OX40 agonist ivuxolimab in advanced cancers. Study at large: Aged roughly 23 to 80 with a mean of 60 years, they were more than 80% male.

CDR1 and CDR2 (germline): SGHDN, FVKESK. J gave up 7 bases and V 4 bases, and 11 bases lay outside the gene matches. The CDR3 covers 16 residues. Overall study findings and caveats: Which antigen the expanded peripheral T cells recognized is unknown.

As for this clone: Its antigen is as yet unknown.

Autoimmune disease history or systemic immunosuppression disqualified patients. The protocol was immunoSEQ multiplex PCR, while the TCRdb copy is restricted to in-frame clones and leaves out a portion. The top ten hold around 13% of the sample, which has tens of thousands of clones, roughly 89% seen once. V and J are TRBV14 and TRBJ2-2; 8 nucleotides line up with TRBD2. Material: CD4+ or CD8+ T cells sorted from blood, obtained in a trial of the OX40 agonist ivuxolimab. This sequence was found in an adult with an advanced solid tumor such as melanoma, head and neck, liver or kidney cancer. The CDR3 region is CASSPFAGGLGGELFF. The CDR3 DNA follows: TGTGCCAGCAGCCCCTTCGCGGGGGGATTGGGCGGGGAGCTGTTTTTT.